These 22 T cell receptor beta chains were all obtained from the same sample, sequenced in a study of CD8 T cells in Susac syndrome. Random-hexamer reverse transcription was applied to roughly 0.5 to 1 ug RNA. TCRdb passed the immunoSEQ multiplex PCR reads through MiXCR, listing each CDR3 protein once. The sample carries 350,000 to 550,000 distinct CDR3 sequences, around 85% recorded once. Sequenced: CD8+ T cells from PBMCs. Receptor source: a human donor with multiple sclerosis.

This clonotype has more than one count but fewer than ten. The chain joins TRBV14 to TRBJ2-1; D remains ambiguous. The CDR3 consists of 13 residues. CDR1 and CDR2 from the germline V gene are SGHDN and FVKESK. V was trimmed by 0 bases and J by 5 bases, leaving 5 bases between them. The CDR3: CASSQDRDNEQFF. The DNA of the CDR3 is TGTGCCAGCAGCCAAGATCGAGACAATGAGCAGTTCTTC.

The chain is built from TRBV6-1 and TRBJ2-5; the D gene is possibly TRBD1 (6 bases). The CDR3 has 15 residues. V lost 5 bases and J lost 3, with 16 bases in between. Germline CDR1 MNHNS, CDR2 SASEGT. The CDR3 coding sequence is TGTGCCAGCAGTCCCGGGACATTAAGGGAAGAGACCCAGTACTTC. This translates into CASSPGTLREETQYF.

This clonotype occurred once. J is TRBJ1-5 and V is TRBV6-1; D is unresolved. The CDR3 has 17 residues. Trimming left V 6 bases short and J 5 bases short, with 23 bases between. CDR1 and CDR2 (germline): MNHNS, SASEGT. In DNA form, the CDR3 reads TGTGCCAGCAGCCAATCTCTCGATTTGGAAGGCGATCAGCCCCAGCATTTT. Residues: CASSQSLDLEGDQPQHF.

The rearrangement links TRBV5-1 to TRBJ2-4; D call uncertain. This CDR3 has 11 amino acids. Germline-derived CDR1 and CDR2 are SGHRS and YFSETQ. Trimming took off 0 bases at V and 14 bases at J, with 9 bases between the two ends. CDR3 bases: TGCGCCAGCAGCTTGGAGGGCAGAGAGTACTTC. It encodes CASSLEGREYF.

This chain joins TRBV19 and TRBJ1-2; perhaps TRBD1 as D (6 bases). CDR1 and CDR2 from the germline V gene are LNHDA and SQIVND (reference sequence). V was clipped by 8 bases and J by 8 bases, with 15 bases between them. The CDR3 contains 12 residues. CDR3 amino acids: CASEIRGGGYTF. The CDR3 DNA is TGTGCCAGTGAAATCAGGGGAGGAGGCTACACCTTC.

There are a few counts of this clonotype. The chain is built from TRBV5-6 and TRBJ1-1; TRBD1 matches 7 bases. V dropped 0 bases and J dropped 7; count of bases not matched to a gene: 3. The CDR3 sequence is 13 residues long. Germline V lookup: CDR1 SGHDT, CDR2 YYEEEE. Here the CDR3 reads CASSLGGTDEAFF. CDR3 DNA: TGTGCCAGCAGCTTGGGTGGGACAGATGAAGCTTTCTTT.

This sequence joins TRBV4-1 and TRBJ1-1, with D possibly TRBD1 on 5 matching bases. V gave up 2 bases and J gave up 3 bases, with 10 bases separating them. Germline assignment: CDR1 MGHRA and CDR2 YSYEKL. The CDR3 loop spans 14 amino acids. The chain's CDR3 is CASSQYGGDTEAFF. The DNA of the CDR3 is TGCGCCAGCAGCCAATACGGGGGAGACACTGAAGCTTTCTTT.

The rearrangement joins TRBV29-1 to TRBJ2-7; D perhaps matches TRBD1 (6 bases). The germline V gene encodes CDR1 SQVTM and CDR2 ANQGSEA. The CDR3 is 13 amino acids. The V end was cut by 6 bases, the J end by 3 bases, with 15 bases between. CDR3 coding DNA: TGCAGCGTCTCTACAGGGCTTCTCTACGAGCAGTACTTC. Protein: CSVSTGLLYEQYF.

V gene TRBV7-9 combines with J gene TRBJ2-7, with 13 positions matching TRBD2. The CDR3 spans 15 residues. Unmatched junction bases numbered 5, after V lost 4 bases and J lost 5 bases. Germline lookup yields CDR1 SEHNR and CDR2 FQNEAQ (reference sequence). Here the CDR3 DNA reads TGTGCCAGCAGCTCCCAGGGGACTAGCGGGAACGAGCAGTACTTC. It is translated as CASSSQGTSGNEQYF.

This clonotype was detected only once. The V gene is TRBV20-1, the J gene TRBJ2-1; 11 nucleotides agree with TRBD2. The CDR3 extends over 16 amino acids. Looked up from germline, CDR1 is DFQATT and CDR2 is SNEGSKA (reference sequence). V lost 2 bases and J lost 2; bases outside the gene matches: 5. As DNA, the CDR3 is TGCAGTGCTAGACTAGCGGGGGGCTCGGCCTACAATGAGCAGTTCTTC. It encodes CSARLAGGSAYNEQFF.

The chain joins TRBV6-1 to TRBJ2-7; the D call may be TRBD1 or TRBD2 (5 bases each). Germline loops: CDR1 MNHNS, CDR2 SASEGT. CDR3 length: 16 residues. The V and J ends lost 7 bases and 6 bases respectively, with 25 bases between them. The CDR3 reads CASNPIPGRGISEQYF. CDR3 sequence (DNA): TGTGCCAGCAACCCCATTCCGGGACGAGGAATTTCCGAGCAGTACTTC.

This chain links TRBV5-4 with TRBJ2-1; possible D gene TRBD2, 6 bases. The V gene lost 2 bases and the J gene lost 6 bases, with 15 bases spanning the gap. This CDR3 comprises 15 residues. The germline V gene encodes CDR1 SGHNT and CDR2 YYREEE (reference sequence). CDR3 sequence reads: CASSLERERSNEQFF. The DNA of the CDR3 is TGTGCCAGCAGCTTAGAACGGGAGCGGAGCAATGAGCAGTTCTTC.

V is TRBV27 and J is TRBJ1-2; D is ambiguous. CDR1 is MNHEY, CDR2 SMNVEV, per germline (reference sequence). The CDR3 loop spans 14 amino acids. V was trimmed by 0 bases and J by 7 bases, leaving 12 bases between them. CDR3 amino acids: CASSLSDRLGGYTF. The CDR3 nucleotides are TGTGCCAGCAGTTTATCGGATAGGCTCGGTGGCTACACCTTC.

Only one count was recorded for this clonotype. V usage is TRBV4-1 and J usage is TRBJ1-1; D is unresolved. Germline V CDR1 and CDR2: MGHRA, YSYEKL. This CDR3 is built from 13 residues. Trimming left V 1 base short and J 2 bases short, with 5 bases between. CDR3 nucleotide sequence: TGCGCCAGCAGCCAAGCTTTCAACACTGAAGCTTTCTTT. Translation: CASSQAFNTEAFF.

CDR3 sequence reads: CASSYGGMFSTGSDSRGTGELFF. In DNA form, the CDR3 reads TGTGCCAGCAGCTATGGTGGTATGTTTTCTACCGGATCGGACAGCAGAGGGACCGGGGAGCTGTTTTTT. This chain uses TRBV5-6 with TRBJ2-2; possible D gene TRBD1, 6 bases. Per germline, CDR1 SGHDT and CDR2 YYEEEE. This CDR3 is built from 23 residues. The ends were cut back, 3 bases at V and 5 bases at J, with 38 bases in the middle.

The chain combines TRBV6-2 or TRBV6-3 with TRBJ2-2; either TRBD1 or TRBD2 may supply D (5 bases each). The CDR3 is made up of 14 amino acids. Germline V lookup: CDR1 MNHEY, CDR2 SVGEGT. The V end lost 2 bases, the J end lost 1 base, and 5 bases lay between the germline ends. This CDR3 reads CASSYGGNTGELFF. CDR3 DNA sequence: TGTGCCAGCAGTTACGGGGGGAACACCGGGGAGCTGTTTTTT.

The chain uses TRBV5-4 and TRBJ2-7, with 9 bases lining up with TRBD1. Trimming took 2 bases from V and 2 from J; bases not matched to a gene: 5. This CDR3 is 15 amino acids long. Germline CDR1 and CDR2: SGHNT and YYREEE (reference sequence). Here the CDR3 DNA reads TGTGCCAGCAGCTTCGCCGGACAGGGGACCTACGAGCAGTACTTC. It translates to CASSFAGQGTYEQYF.

The rearrangement links TRBV5-1 to TRBJ1-4; 7 nucleotides agree with TRBD1. The CDR3 has 14 residues. Germline values: CDR1 SGHRS, CDR2 YFSETQ. The V gene end was trimmed by 3 bases and the J gene end by 4 bases; junction bases not matched to a gene: 3. The CDR3 bases are TGCGCCAGCAGCTCGAGACAGGGTAATGAAAAACTGTTTTTT. Its translation: CASSSRQGNEKLFF.

The V and J genes are TRBV29-1 and TRBJ2-2; 8 bases match TRBD2. The CDR3 consists of 15 residues. The germline CDR1 and CDR2 sequences are SQVTM and ANQGSEA. The ends lost 2 bases at V and 0 bases at J; junction bases unmatched: 2. CDR3 sequence (DNA): TGCAGCGTTGAATTAGCGGGGTCGAACACCGGGGAGCTGTTTTTT. Residues: CSVELAGSNTGELFF.

The sample holds one count of this clonotype. The rearrangement links TRBV27 to TRBJ1-1; the D gene is possibly TRBD1 (5 bases). This CDR3 contains 13 residues. V lost 7 bases and J lost 5, with 14 bases in between. The germline V gene has CDR1 MNHEY and CDR2 SMNVEV (reference sequence). This CDR3 is CASTPGGATEAFF. In nucleotides, the CDR3 is TGTGCCAGCACCCCTGGTGGGGCTACTGAAGCTTTCTTT.

The V gene is TRBV19, the J gene TRBJ2-1; D gene unclear. CDR1 is LNHDA, CDR2 SQIVND, per germline (reference sequence). V was shortened by 3 bases and J by 4 bases, with 7 bases between the two germline ends. The CDR3 is 13 amino acids. CDR3 sequence reads: CASSITPYNEQFF. For the CDR3, the DNA is TGTGCCAGTAGTATTACACCGTACAATGAGCAGTTCTTC. Full variable domain (outside the CDR3, taken from reference TRBV19 and TRBJ2-1): DGGITQSPKYLFRKEGQNVTLSCEQNLNHDAMYWYRQDPGQGLRLIYYSQIVNDFQKGDIAEGYSVSREKKESFPLTVTSAQKNPTAFYLCASSITPYNEQFFGPGTRLTVL.

The V gene is TRBV12-3 or TRBV12-4, the J gene TRBJ2-1, with TRBD2 identical over 7 bases. The CDR3 length is 14 residues. Trimming removed 1 base from V and 9 bases from J; junction bases left unmatched: 6. CDR3 DNA: TGTGCCAGCAGTTTAGGGACTAGGTTCACTGAGCAGTTCTTC. Protein sequence: CASSLGTRFTEQFF.